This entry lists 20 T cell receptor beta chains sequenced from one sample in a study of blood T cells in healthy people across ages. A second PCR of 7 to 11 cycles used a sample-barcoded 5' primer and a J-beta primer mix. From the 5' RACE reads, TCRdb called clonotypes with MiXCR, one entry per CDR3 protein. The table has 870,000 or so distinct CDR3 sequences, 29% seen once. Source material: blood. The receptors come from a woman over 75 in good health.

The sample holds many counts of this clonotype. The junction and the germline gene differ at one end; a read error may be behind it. The CDR3, as DNA: TGTGCCAGCAGCGTGAGGACAGGGGGCGCGTTCTCCAACAATGAGCAGTTCTTC. This encodes CASSVRTGGAFSNNEQFF. The V call is TRBV9, the J call TRBJ2-1; 11 bases align to TRBD1. CDR1 SGDLS and CDR2 YYNGEE come from the germline V gene. The CDR3 runs 18 residues.

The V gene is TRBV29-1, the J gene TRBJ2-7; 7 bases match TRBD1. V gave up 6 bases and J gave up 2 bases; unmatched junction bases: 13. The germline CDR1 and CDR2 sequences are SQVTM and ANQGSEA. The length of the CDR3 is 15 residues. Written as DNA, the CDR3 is TGCAGCGTGAGCGAGACAGGGTTTCGAGCCTACGAGCAGTACTTC. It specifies CSVSETGFRAYEQYF.

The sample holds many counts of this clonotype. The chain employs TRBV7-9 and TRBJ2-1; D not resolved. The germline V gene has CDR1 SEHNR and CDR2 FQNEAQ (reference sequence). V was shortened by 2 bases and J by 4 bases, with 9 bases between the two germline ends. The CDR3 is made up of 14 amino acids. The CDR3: CASSLSKGYNEQFF. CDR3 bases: TGTGCCAGCAGCTTATCGAAGGGTTACAATGAGCAGTTCTTC.

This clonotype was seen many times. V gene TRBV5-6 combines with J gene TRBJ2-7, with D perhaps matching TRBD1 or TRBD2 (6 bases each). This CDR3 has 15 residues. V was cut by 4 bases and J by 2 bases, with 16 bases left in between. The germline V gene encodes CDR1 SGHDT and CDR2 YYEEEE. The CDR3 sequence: CASSPAGHLTYEQYF. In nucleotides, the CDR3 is TGTGCCAGCAGCCCGGCGGGACACTTGACCTACGAGCAGTACTTC.

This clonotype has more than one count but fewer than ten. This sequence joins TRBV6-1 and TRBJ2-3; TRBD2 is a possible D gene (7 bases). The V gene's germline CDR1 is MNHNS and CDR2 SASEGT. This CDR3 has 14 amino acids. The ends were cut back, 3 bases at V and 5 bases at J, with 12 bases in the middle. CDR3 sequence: CASSDRGGRDTQYF. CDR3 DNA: TGTGCCAGCAGTGATAGGGGGGGCCGAGATACGCAGTATTTT.

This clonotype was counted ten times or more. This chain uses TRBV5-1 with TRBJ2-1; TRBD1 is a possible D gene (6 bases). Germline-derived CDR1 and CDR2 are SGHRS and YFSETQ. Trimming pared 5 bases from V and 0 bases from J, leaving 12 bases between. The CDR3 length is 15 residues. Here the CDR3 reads CASRPGASSYNEQFF. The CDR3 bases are TGCGCCAGCAGGCCAGGGGCCAGCTCCTACAATGAGCAGTTCTTC.

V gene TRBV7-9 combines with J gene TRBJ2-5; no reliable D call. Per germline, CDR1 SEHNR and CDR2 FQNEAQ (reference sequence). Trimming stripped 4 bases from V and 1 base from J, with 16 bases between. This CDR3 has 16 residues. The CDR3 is CASSSLELSLQETQYF. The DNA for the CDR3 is TGTGCCAGCAGCTCACTCGAGCTAAGCCTCCAAGAGACCCAGTACTTC.

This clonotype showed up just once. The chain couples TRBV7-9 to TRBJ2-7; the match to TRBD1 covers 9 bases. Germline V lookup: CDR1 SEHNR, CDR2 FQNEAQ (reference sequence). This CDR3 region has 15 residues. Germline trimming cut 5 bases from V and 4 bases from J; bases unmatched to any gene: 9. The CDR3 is CASSPLRDRAYEQYF. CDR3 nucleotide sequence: TGTGCCAGCAGCCCTCTCCGGGACAGGGCATACGAGCAGTACTTC.

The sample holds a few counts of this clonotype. This CDR3 reads CATSETGISYNEQFF. The DNA for the CDR3 is TGTGCCACCAGTGAGACCGGGATTTCCTACAATGAGCAGTTCTTC. V usage is TRBV24-1 and J usage is TRBJ2-1; a possible D gene is TRBD2 (5 bases). The V gene lost 4 bases and the J gene lost 1 base, with 10 bases spanning the gap. The CDR3 spans 15 residues. Germline V CDR1 and CDR2: KGHDR, SFDVKD.

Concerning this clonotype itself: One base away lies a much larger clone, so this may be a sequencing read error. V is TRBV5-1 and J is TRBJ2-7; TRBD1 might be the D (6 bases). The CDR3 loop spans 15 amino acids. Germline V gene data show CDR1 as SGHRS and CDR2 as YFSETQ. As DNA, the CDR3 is TGCGCCGGCAGCTTGGAGGACAGTCTAGTTTGGGAGCAGTACTTC. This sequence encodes CAGSLEDSLVWEQYF.

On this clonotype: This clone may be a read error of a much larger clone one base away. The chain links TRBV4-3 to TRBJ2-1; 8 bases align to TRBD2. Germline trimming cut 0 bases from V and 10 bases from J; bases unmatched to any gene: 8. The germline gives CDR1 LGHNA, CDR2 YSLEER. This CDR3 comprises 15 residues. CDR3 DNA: TGCGCCAGCAGCCAAGAGGCTAGCGGGTACTACGAGCAGTTCTTC. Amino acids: CASSQEASGYYEQFF.

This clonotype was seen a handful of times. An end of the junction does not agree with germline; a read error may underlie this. The CDR3 DNA reads as TGCGCCAGCACCCACGGTCGGGGGTCAGCGAACACCGGGGAGCGGTTTTTT. It encodes CASTHGRGSANTGERFF. This chain connects TRBV5-1 to TRBJ2-2; D perhaps matches TRBD2 (6 bases). CDR1 is SGHRS, CDR2 YFSETQ, per germline. The CDR3 has 17 residues. The full variable domain, in which reference TRBV5-1 and TRBJ2-2 provide the parts outside the CDR3, is KAGVTQTPRYLIKTRGQQVTLSCSPISGHRSVSWYQQTPGQGLQFLFEYFSETQRNKGNFPGRFSGRQFSNSRSEMNVSTLELGDSALYLCASTHGRGSANTGERFFGEGSRLTVL.

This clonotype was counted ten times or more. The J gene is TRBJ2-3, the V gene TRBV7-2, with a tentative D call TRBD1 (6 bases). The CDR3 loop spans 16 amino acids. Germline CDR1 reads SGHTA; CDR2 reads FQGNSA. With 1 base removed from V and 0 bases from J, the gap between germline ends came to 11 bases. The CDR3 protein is CASSLGQAQSTDTQYF. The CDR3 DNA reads TGTGCCAGCAGCTTAGGACAGGCCCAAAGCACAGATACGCAGTATTTT.

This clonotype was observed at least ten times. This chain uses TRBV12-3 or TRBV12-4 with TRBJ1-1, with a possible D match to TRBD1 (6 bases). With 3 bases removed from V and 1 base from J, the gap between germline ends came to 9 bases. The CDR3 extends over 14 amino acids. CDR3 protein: CASSFRGGNTEAFF. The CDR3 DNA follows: TGTGCCAGCAGTTTTCGAGGGGGGAACACTGAAGCTTTCTTT.

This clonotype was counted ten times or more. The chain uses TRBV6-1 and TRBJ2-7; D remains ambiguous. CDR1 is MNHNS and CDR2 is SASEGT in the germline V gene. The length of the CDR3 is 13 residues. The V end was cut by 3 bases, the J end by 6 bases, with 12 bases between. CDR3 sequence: CASSDNSWSEQYF. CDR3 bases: TGTGCCAGCAGTGATAACAGTTGGAGCGAGCAGTACTTC.

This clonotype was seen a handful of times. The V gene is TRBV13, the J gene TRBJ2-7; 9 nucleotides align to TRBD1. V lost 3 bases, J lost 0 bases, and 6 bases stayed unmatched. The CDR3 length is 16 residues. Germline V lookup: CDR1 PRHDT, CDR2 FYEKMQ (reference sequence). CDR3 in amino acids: CASSLKGQGNSYEQYF. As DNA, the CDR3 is TGTGCCAGCAGCTTGAAAGGACAGGGGAACTCCTACGAGCAGTACTTC.

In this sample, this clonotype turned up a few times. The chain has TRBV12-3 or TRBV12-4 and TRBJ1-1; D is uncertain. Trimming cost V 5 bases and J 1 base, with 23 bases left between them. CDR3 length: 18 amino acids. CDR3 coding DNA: TGTGCCAGCAGTCTAGAAACCCGGGCCATCAACTCGAACACTGAAGCTTTCTTT. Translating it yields CASSLETRAINSNTEAFF.

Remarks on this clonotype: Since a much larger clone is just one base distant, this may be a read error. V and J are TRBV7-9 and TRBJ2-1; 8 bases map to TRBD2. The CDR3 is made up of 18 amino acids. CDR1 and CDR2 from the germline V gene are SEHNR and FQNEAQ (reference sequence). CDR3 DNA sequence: TGTGCCGGCAGCTTAGCGGGGCAGTTGCGGGGTAGGTACAATGAGCAGTTCTTC. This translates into CAGSLAGQLRGRYNEQFF.

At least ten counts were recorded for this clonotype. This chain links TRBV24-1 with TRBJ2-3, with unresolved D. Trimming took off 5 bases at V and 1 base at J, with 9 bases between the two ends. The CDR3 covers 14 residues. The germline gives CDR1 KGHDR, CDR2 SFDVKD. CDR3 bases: TGTGCCACCAGTGCGGGCGGAGGCACAGATACGCAGTATTTT. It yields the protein CATSAGGGTDTQYF.

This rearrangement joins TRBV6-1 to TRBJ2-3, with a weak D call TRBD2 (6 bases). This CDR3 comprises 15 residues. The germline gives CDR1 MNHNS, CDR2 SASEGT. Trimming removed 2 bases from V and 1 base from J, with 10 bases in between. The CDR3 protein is CASSELGGGTDTQYF. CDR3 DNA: TGTGCCAGCAGTGAATTGGGGGGAGGCACAGATACGCAGTATTTT.